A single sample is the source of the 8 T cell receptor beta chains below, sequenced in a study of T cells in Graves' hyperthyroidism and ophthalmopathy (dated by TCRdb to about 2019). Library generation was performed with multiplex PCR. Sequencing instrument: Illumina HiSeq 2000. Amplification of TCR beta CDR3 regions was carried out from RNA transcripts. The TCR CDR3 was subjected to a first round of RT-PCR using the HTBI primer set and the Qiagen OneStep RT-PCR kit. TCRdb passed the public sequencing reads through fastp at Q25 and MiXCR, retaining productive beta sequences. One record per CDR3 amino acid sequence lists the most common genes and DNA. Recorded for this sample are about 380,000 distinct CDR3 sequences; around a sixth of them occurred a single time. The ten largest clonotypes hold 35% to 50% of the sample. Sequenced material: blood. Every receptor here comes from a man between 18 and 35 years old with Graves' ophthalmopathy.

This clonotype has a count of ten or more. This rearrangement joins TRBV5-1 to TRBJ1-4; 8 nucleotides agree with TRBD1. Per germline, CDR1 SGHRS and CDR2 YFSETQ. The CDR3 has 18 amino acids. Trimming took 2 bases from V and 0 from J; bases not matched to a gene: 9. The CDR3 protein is CASSLNDRGGATNEKLFF. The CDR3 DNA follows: TGCGCCAGCAGCTTAAATGACAGGGGTGGTGCAACTAATGAAAAACTGTTTTTT.

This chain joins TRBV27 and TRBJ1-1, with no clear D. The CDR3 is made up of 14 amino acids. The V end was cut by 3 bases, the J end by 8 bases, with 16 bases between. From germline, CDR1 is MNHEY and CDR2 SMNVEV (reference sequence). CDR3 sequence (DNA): TGTGCCAGCAGTTTCCACGGGAGGTATCCAGAAGCTTTCTTT. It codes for CASSFHGRYPEAFF.

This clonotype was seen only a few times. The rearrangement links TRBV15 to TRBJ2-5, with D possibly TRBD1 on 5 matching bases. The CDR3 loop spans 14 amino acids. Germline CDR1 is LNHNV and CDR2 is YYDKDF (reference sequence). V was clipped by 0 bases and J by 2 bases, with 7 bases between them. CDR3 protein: CATSRDPGQETQYF. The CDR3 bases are TGTGCCACCAGCAGAGATCCAGGGCAAGAGACCCAGTACTTC.

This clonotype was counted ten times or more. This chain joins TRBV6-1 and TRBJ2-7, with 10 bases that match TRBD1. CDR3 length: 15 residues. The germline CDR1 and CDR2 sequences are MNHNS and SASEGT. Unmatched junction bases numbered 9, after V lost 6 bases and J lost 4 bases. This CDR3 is CASSERTGGWYEQYF. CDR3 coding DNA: TGTGCCAGCAGCGAAAGGACAGGGGGTTGGTACGAGCAGTACTTC.

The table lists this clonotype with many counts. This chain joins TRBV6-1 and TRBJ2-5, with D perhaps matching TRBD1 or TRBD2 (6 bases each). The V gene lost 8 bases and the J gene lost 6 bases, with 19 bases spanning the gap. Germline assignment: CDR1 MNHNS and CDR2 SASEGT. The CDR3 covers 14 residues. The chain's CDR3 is CASPSAGGGKTQYF. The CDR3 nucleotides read TGTGCCAGCCCTTCGGCTGGGGGCGGGAAGACCCAGTACTTC.

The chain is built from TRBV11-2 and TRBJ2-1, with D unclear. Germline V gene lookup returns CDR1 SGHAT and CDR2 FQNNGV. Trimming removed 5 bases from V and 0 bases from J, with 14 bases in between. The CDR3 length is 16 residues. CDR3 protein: CASSLFFSSSYNEQFF. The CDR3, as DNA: TGTGCCAGCAGCCTCTTCTTTTCAAGCTCCTACAATGAGCAGTTCTTC.

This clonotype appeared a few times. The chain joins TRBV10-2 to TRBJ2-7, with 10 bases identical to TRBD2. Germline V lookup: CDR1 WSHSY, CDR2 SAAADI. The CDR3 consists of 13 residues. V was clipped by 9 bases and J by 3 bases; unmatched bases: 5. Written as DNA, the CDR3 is TGCGCCAGTCAGCGGGGGGGTCACTACGAGCAGTACTTC. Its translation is CASQRGGHYEQYF.

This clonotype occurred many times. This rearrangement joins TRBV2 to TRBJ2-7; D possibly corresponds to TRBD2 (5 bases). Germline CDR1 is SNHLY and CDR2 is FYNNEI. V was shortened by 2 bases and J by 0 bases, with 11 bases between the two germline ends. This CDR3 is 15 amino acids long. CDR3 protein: CASSENLAHSYEQYF. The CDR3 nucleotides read TGTGCCAGCAGTGAAAATTTAGCGCACTCCTACGAGCAGTACTTC.